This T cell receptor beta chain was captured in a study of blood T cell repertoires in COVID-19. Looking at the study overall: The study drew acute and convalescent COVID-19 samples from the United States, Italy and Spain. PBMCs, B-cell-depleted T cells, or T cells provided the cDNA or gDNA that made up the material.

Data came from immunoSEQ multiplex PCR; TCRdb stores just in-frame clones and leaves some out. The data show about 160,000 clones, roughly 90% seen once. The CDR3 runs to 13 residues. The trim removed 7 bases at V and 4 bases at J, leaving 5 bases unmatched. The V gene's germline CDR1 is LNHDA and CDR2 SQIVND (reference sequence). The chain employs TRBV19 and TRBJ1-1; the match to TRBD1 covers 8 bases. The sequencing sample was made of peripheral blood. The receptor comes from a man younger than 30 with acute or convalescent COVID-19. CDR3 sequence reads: CASMRDRGTEAFF. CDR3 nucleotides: TGTGCCAGTATGCGAGACAGGGGCACTGAAGCTTTCTTT.